These 30 T cell receptor beta chains came from one sample sequenced in a study of blood T cell repertoires in COVID-19. Only in-frame clones appear in the TCRdb table, and some are missing; sequencing was by immunoSEQ multiplex PCR. The sample consists of around 70,000 clones, 65% to 90% of them appearing once. The sample taken for sequencing was peripheral blood. All receptors come from a man in his 60s with acute or convalescent COVID-19.

The chain carries TRBV6-1 and TRBJ2-7; 9 bases are a match to TRBD1. Germline lookup yields CDR1 MNHNS and CDR2 SASEGT. The CDR3 sequence is 16 residues long. J gave up 6 bases and V 0 bases, and 9 bases lay outside the gene matches. CDR3 amino acids: CASSEALSRTGAEQYV. The CDR3, as DNA: TGTGCCAGCAGTGAAGCATTGTCCCGGACAGGGGCCGAGCAGTACGTC.

The CDR3 sequence: CAISEDGVSSYNEQFF. The CDR3 DNA sequence: TGTGCCATCAGTGAGGATGGAGTGAGCTCCTACAATGAGCAGTTCTTC. This chain joins TRBV10-3 and TRBJ2-1; D gene unclear. Trimming took off 2 bases at V and 0 bases at J, with 11 bases between the two ends. From germline, CDR1 is ENHRY and CDR2 SYGVKD. The length of the CDR3 is 16 residues.

This clone has a handful of counts. In DNA form, the CDR3 reads TGTGCCAGCAGTGAGACTAGCGAGATCACAGATACGCAGTATTTT. Translating it yields CASSETSEITDTQYF. V usage is TRBV6-4 and J usage is TRBJ2-3; 8 bases line up with TRBD2. The CDR3 is made up of 15 amino acids. Germline V CDR1 and CDR2: MRHNA, SNTAGT. The junction had 4 bases not matched to a gene; V was cut back by 3 bases and J by 2 bases.

In its sample, this clone was seen once. The junction and the germline gene differ at one end; a read error may be behind it. This chain uses TRBV7-9 with TRBJ2-1; D is unclear. Looked up from germline, CDR1 is SEHNR and CDR2 is FQNEAQ (reference sequence). The CDR3 extends over 12 amino acids. CDR3 amino acids: CASGLREDEQFF. In DNA form, the CDR3 reads TGTGCCAGCGGCTTGAGAGAGGATGAGCAGTTCTTC. The variable domain in full, with the rest retrieved from reference TRBV7-9 and TRBJ2-1, is DTGVSQNPRHKITKRGQNVTFRCDPISEHNRLYWYRQTLGQGPEFLTYFQNEAQLEKSRLLSDRFSAERPKGSFSTLEIQRTEQGDSAMYLCASGLREDEQFFGPGTRLTVL.

V gene TRBV2 combines with J gene TRBJ2-3, with D possibly TRBD2 on 6 matching bases. V was clipped by 5 bases and J by 8 bases, with 11 bases between them. Germline V gene sequence: CDR1 SNHLY, CDR2 FYNNEI. The CDR3 extends over 12 amino acids. The CDR3 nucleotides are TGTGCCAGCAGTACTAGCAGTTCTACGCAGTATTTT. This gives the protein CASSTSSSTQYF.

CDR3 DNA: TGTGCCAGCAGTTTATTTACTAGCGGGGGGGCCCCCTACAATGAGCAGTTCTTC. Encoded protein: CASSLFTSGGAPYNEQFF. This chain uses TRBV27 with TRBJ2-1, with TRBD2 identical over 13 bases. The CDR3 extends over 18 amino acids. Germline lookup yields CDR1 MNHEY and CDR2 SMNVEV (reference sequence). With V trimmed by 1 base and J by 2 bases, 5 bases remained unmatched.

V is TRBV2 and J is TRBJ2-3, with a tentative D call TRBD1 (5 bases). The V end was cut by 0 bases, the J end by 2 bases, with 15 bases between. The length of the CDR3 is 17 residues. Germline assignment: CDR1 SNHLY and CDR2 FYNNEI. CDR3 protein: CASSEALQGGATDTQYF. The CDR3 DNA is TGTGCCAGCAGTGAAGCGCTTCAGGGCGGTGCCACAGATACGCAGTATTTT.

V and J are TRBV12-3 or TRBV12-4 and TRBJ1-1; D is unclear. The CDR3 is made up of 13 amino acids. V lost 6 bases and J 2 bases, leaving 10 bases between the germline ends. The CDR3 reads CASSRQRNTEAFF. In nucleotides, the CDR3 is TGTGCCAGCAGCCGCCAGCGCAACACTGAAGCTTTCTTT.

This clone was found many times. The chain employs TRBV30 and TRBJ2-1; possible D gene TRBD2, 6 bases. V was trimmed by 5 bases and J by 2 bases, leaving 13 bases between them. The CDR3 spans 14 residues. Germline loops: CDR1 GTSNPN, CDR2 SVGIG (reference sequence). CDR3: CAWWTRGAYNEQFF. CDR3 nucleotide sequence: TGTGCCTGGTGGACGCGGGGCGCCTACAATGAGCAGTTCTTC. The full variable domain, rest sourced from reference TRBV30 and TRBJ2-1, is SQTIHQWPATLVQPVGSPLSLECTVEGTSNPNLYWYRQAAGRGLQLLFYSVGIGQISSEVPQNLSASRPQDRQFILSSKKLLLSDSGFYLCAWWTRGAYNEQFFGPGTRLTVL.

This chain joins TRBV27 and TRBJ1-1; D is unresolved. This CDR3 comprises 13 residues. V shed 5 bases and J shed 3 bases, with 10 bases lying between them. Germline V gene lookup returns CDR1 MNHEY and CDR2 SMNVEV (reference sequence). The CDR3: CASSARRDTEAFF. CDR3 coding DNA: TGTGCCAGCAGTGCCCGGAGAGACACTGAAGCTTTCTTT.

The gene calls are TRBV2 and TRBJ1-4; 7 bases agree with TRBD1. With V trimmed by 6 bases and J by 3 bases, 4 bases remained unmatched. Germline CDR1 reads SNHLY; CDR2 reads FYNNEI. This CDR3 region has 14 residues. The CDR3 DNA sequence: TGTGCCAGCAGCAGACAGGGTCCTAATGAAAAACTGTTTTTT. As protein: CASSRQGPNEKLFF.

This clone ranks as medium-sized (0.01 to 0.1%). The chain carries TRBV6-6 and TRBJ1-1; the match to TRBD1 covers 7 bases. CDR1 is MNHNY and CDR2 is SVGAGI in the germline V gene (reference sequence). The CDR3 sequence is 16 residues long. V shed 4 bases and J 2 bases; nucleotides not matched to a gene: 10. CDR3 coding DNA: TGTGCCAGCAGTTGGCGAGGGGGCGAGGTTAACACTGAAGCTTTCTTT. This codes for CASSWRGGEVNTEAFF.

This rearrangement joins TRBV6-5 to TRBJ1-1; TRBD1 is a possible D gene (6 bases). The CDR3 extends over 14 amino acids. The V end lost 2 bases, the J end lost 10 bases, and 17 bases lay between the germline ends. Germline CDR1 and CDR2: MNHEY and SVGAGI. The CDR3 protein is CASSYPGGAGRAFF. DNA for the CDR3: TGTGCCAGCAGTTACCCGGGGGGGGCGGGGAGAGCTTTCTTT.

The chain combines TRBV27 with TRBJ2-2; 11 bases map to TRBD1. The CDR3 loop spans 17 amino acids. Germline trimming cut 3 bases from V and 4 bases from J; bases unmatched to any gene: 7. The germline CDR1 and CDR2 sequences are MNHEY and SMNVEV (reference sequence). The CDR3 DNA reads as TGTGCCAGCAGTTTCCCCCGGACAGGGGGCCTCACCGGGGAGCTGTTTTTT. Amino acid sequence: CASSFPRTGGLTGELFF.

V usage is TRBV6-5 and J usage is TRBJ1-2; D perhaps matches TRBD1 (5 bases). Trimming took off 0 bases at V and 9 bases at J, with 17 bases between the two ends. CDR1 MNHEY and CDR2 SVGAGI come from the germline V gene. The CDR3 length is 15 residues. CDR3 bases: TGTGCCAGCAGTTACTCGGTTTCGCGGGCGGGGCGCTACACCTTC. It codes for CASSYSVSRAGRYTF.

The rearrangement joins TRBV6-5 to TRBJ2-5; TRBD2 aligns across 11 bases. This CDR3 region has 13 residues. V was pared by 7 bases and J by 6 bases, with 4 bases of the junction left unmatched. In germline, CDR1 is MNHEY, CDR2 SVGAGI. The CDR3 bases are TGTGCCAGCACACCTAGCGGGGGGCAGACCCAGTACTTC. Amino acids: CASTPSGGQTQYF.

V usage is TRBV2 and J usage is TRBJ2-7; 9 bases fit TRBD2. The CDR3 spans 14 residues. Looked up from germline, CDR1 is SNHLY and CDR2 is FYNNEI. J lost 5 bases, V lost 5 bases, and 7 bases had no gene match. The CDR3: CASSLKTSGDEQYV. The CDR3 coding sequence is TGTGCCAGCAGTTTAAAGACTAGCGGTGACGAGCAGTACGTC.

The CDR3 sequence is CATSRVQGTSNQPQHF. DNA for the CDR3: TGTGCCACCAGCAGAGTACAGGGCACTAGCAATCAGCCCCAGCATTTT. The chain joins TRBV15 to TRBJ1-5; a weak D match, TRBD1 (6 bases). The CDR3 sequence is 16 residues long. Germline V gene sequence: CDR1 LNHNV, CDR2 YYDKDF (reference sequence). V was trimmed by 1 base and J by 0 bases, leaving 10 bases between them. Full variable domain (rest looked up from reference TRBV15 and TRBJ1-5): DAMVIQNPRYQVTQFGKPVTLSCSQTLNHNVMYWYQQKSSQAPKLLFHYYDKDFNNEADTPDNFQSRRPNTSFCFLDIRSPGLGDTAMYLCATSRVQGTSNQPQHFGDGTRLSIL.

On this clone itself: Other nucleotide sequences from this sample produce the same CDR3. The chain has TRBV6-5 and TRBJ2-7; 8 nucleotides agree with TRBD1. CDR1 MNHEY and CDR2 SVGAGI come from the germline V gene. The length of the CDR3 is 15 residues. V was clipped by 0 bases and J by 2 bases; unmatched bases: 3. The CDR3 nucleotides are TGTGCCAGCAGTTACTCAGGACAGGGTACCTACGAGCAGTACTTC. Amino acids: CASSYSGQGTYEQYF.

This chain links TRBV7-9 with TRBJ1-1; TRBD1 aligns across 9 bases. The germline V gene has CDR1 SEHNR and CDR2 FQNEAQ (reference sequence). The J segment lost 3 bases and the V segment lost 4 bases, leaving 3 bases of the junction unmatched. This CDR3 has 14 residues. The CDR3 is CASSSRQGDTEAFF. CDR3 DNA sequence: TGTGCCAGCAGCTCTAGACAGGGGGACACTGAAGCTTTCTTT.

The chain links TRBV5-6 to TRBJ2-7; TRBD1 matches at 7 bases. Trimming cost V 6 bases and J 9 bases; bases outside gene matches: 9. CDR1 is SGHDT and CDR2 is YYEEEE in the germline V gene. The CDR3 runs 12 residues. CDR3 sequence (DNA): TGTGCCAGCAACTCAAGACAGGGCCGGCAGTACGTC. Translated: CASNSRQGRQYV.

CDR3 loop: CASSLRDRGRNEQFF. The CDR3 region has the DNA TGTGCCAGCAGCTTAAGGGACAGGGGGAGAAATGAGCAGTTCTTC. The V call is TRBV11-2, the J call TRBJ2-1, with TRBD1 matching 11 bases. The CDR3 totals 15 residues. Germline V CDR1 and CDR2: SGHAT, FQNNGV. Trimming took 2 bases from V and 7 from J; bases not matched to a gene: 4.

V and J are TRBV18 and TRBJ1-2; 8 bases agree with TRBD1. Germline CDR1 is KGHSH and CDR2 is LQKENI. V gave up 3 bases and J gave up 4 bases; unmatched junction bases: 7. The CDR3 has 15 residues. For the CDR3, the DNA is TGTGCCAGCTCACCTCCGACAGGGGACTTCTATGGCTACACCTTC. Translating it yields CASSPPTGDFYGYTF.

The chain uses TRBV24-1 and TRBJ1-1; TRBD1 is a possible D gene (5 bases). The CDR3 is 16 residues long. Trimming stripped 6 bases from V and 4 bases from J, with 20 bases between. Per germline, CDR1 KGHDR and CDR2 SFDVKD. Here the CDR3 DNA reads TGTGCCACCAGTAGGGCGAAAATCGGAGGGGCCACTGAAGCTTTCTTT. This gives the protein CATSRAKIGGATEAFF.

The chain joins TRBV7-6 to TRBJ2-2, with 7 bases fitting TRBD1. The CDR3 contains 17 residues. Germline CDR1 is SGHVS and CDR2 is FNYEAQ. After removal of 1 base from V and 5 bases from J, the junction contained 10 bases not matched to a gene. The CDR3 loop is CASSLGGPAGGTGELFF. DNA of the CDR3: TGTGCCAGCAGCTTAGGTGGGCCGGCAGGGGGAACCGGGGAGCTGTTTTTT.

This clone was seen only once. The rearrangement joins TRBV2 to TRBJ2-7, with D tentatively TRBD1 (5 bases). V lost 7 bases to trimming and J lost 2 bases, with 15 bases between them. The CDR3 runs to 14 residues. CDR1 and CDR2 (germline): SNHLY, FYNNEI. The CDR3 protein is CASKRAGMAYEQYF. The DNA of the CDR3 is TGTGCCAGCAAAAGAGCAGGGATGGCCTACGAGCAGTACTTC.

This clone turned up a few times. This chain connects TRBV6-4 to TRBJ1-1; D is unresolved. The V end was cut by 3 bases, the J end by 1 base, with 6 bases between. CDR1 is MRHNA, CDR2 SNTAGT, per germline. The CDR3 spans 13 residues. The CDR3 here is CASSEHTNTEAFF. The CDR3 DNA reads TGTGCCAGCAGTGAACACACGAACACTGAAGCTTTCTTT.

The chain uses TRBV14 and TRBJ1-2; 8 nucleotides match TRBD1. CDR1 is SGHDN, CDR2 FVKESK, per germline. Trimming took 0 bases from V and 5 from J; bases not matched to a gene: 8. The CDR3 is 16 amino acids. The CDR3 coding sequence is TGTGCCAGCAGCCAAGAAATCGGACAGGGCTGGTATGGCTACACCTTC. This sequence encodes CASSQEIGQGWYGYTF.

The chain joins TRBV5-6 to TRBJ2-3; 13 positions match TRBD2. Germline values: CDR1 SGHDT, CDR2 YYEEEE. This CDR3 region has 18 residues. V lost 4 bases, J lost 0 bases, and 8 bases stayed unmatched. The CDR3 DNA reads as TGTGCCAGCAGCACGCCGGGACTAGCGGGGCCTAGCACAGATACGCAGTATTTT. This codes for CASSTPGLAGPSTDTQYF.

The rearrangement links TRBV5-4 to TRBJ1-1; 10 bases align to TRBD1. CDR1 and CDR2 (germline): SGHNT, YYREEE (reference sequence). Trimming took 5 bases from V and 1 from J; bases not matched to a gene: 8. The CDR3 has 16 residues. CDR3 in DNA: TGTGCCAGCAGTCCCGGGACAGGGGCGGGGAACACTGAAGCTTTCTTT. Amino acids: CASSPGTGAGNTEAFF.